A single sample gave rise to the 9 T cell receptor beta chains below, sequenced in a study of PD-1 blockade in classical Hodgkin lymphoma (dated by TCRdb to the early 2020s). The time point label here, explained by the study, means: cycle 2 day 1 (C2D1) of nivolumab. Relapse after autologous stem cell transplantation had occurred in all trial patients, and cohorts A, B and C were distinguished by prior brentuximab vedotin exposure. Libraries were made using the immunoSEQ multiplex PCR assay. TCRdb provides this immuneACCESS table in a form limited to in-frame rearrangements. Some clones are lacking; in checked studies, under half of them reflect an unresolved V gene, and why the rest are absent is not known. The sample table records 45,000 to 65,000 clones; around 78% of these occur just once. Together, the top ten hold around 16% of the sample. The sample here was peripheral blood mononuclear cells (PBMCs), taken before the second cycle of nivolumab. Source of these receptors: a human donor with classical Hodgkin lymphoma.

The CDR3 nucleotides are TGTGCCAGCAGTCCTAGGGGAGTAGAAGAGACCCAGTACTTC. Its translation is CASSPRGVEETQYF. The chain joins TRBV9 to TRBJ2-5; D is tentatively TRBD1 or TRBD2 (5 bases each). Looked up from germline, CDR1 is SGDLS and CDR2 is YYNGEE. The CDR3 covers 14 residues. V was cut by 5 bases and J by 3 bases, with 14 bases left in between. Using reference TRBV9 and TRBJ2-5 for the parts outside the CDR3, the full variable domain is DSGVTQTPKHLITATGQRVTLRCSPRSGDLSVYWYQQSLDQGLQFLIQYYNGEERAKGNILERFSAQQFPDLHSELNLSSLELGDSALYFCASSPRGVEETQYFGPGTRLLVL.

The CDR3 bases are TGTGCCAGCAGCCACCAGGGGGAGCAGTACTTC. As protein: CASSHQGEQYF. The chain combines TRBV11-2 with TRBJ2-7, with D possibly matching TRBD1 (6 bases). Trimming stripped 5 bases from V and 7 bases from J, with 9 bases between. Germline assignment: CDR1 SGHAT and CDR2 FQNNGV. CDR3 length: 11 amino acids.

This clone was detected a few times. The chain couples TRBV7-9 to TRBJ2-5; TRBD2 matches at 10 bases. This CDR3 comprises 16 residues. In germline, CDR1 is SEHNR, CDR2 FQNEAQ (reference sequence). The V gene end was trimmed by 1 base and the J gene end by 2 bases; junction bases not matched to a gene: 4. The CDR3 reads CASSLGLAGDQETQYF. CDR3 coding DNA: TGTGCCAGCAGCTTAGGGCTAGCGGGGGATCAAGAGACCCAGTACTTC.

V gene TRBV28 combines with J gene TRBJ1-4, with 8 bases that match TRBD1. CDR1 MDHEN and CDR2 SYDVKM come from the germline V gene. The J segment lost 8 bases and the V segment lost 6 bases, leaving 8 bases of the junction unmatched. The CDR3 covers 14 residues. CDR3 bases: TGTGCCAGCAGAGTACAGGGGGTAATGGAAAAACTGTTTTTT. Protein: CASRVQGVMEKLFF.

This chain joins TRBV21-1 and TRBJ2-1; the listed D gene, TRBD1, was not tested against the DNA. TRBV21-1 is a pseudogene. This CDR3 contains 13 residues. CDR3 nucleotides: TGTGCCTCTCCGGGACAGGGAGGCAATGAGCAGTTCTTC. Translation: CASPGQGGNEQFF.

The genes are TRBV30 and TRBJ2-1; the match to TRBD2 covers 10 bases. Germline assignment: CDR1 GTSNPN and CDR2 SVGIG (reference sequence). There are 16 residues in the CDR3. V was clipped by 2 bases and J by 2 bases; unmatched bases: 6. The CDR3 region is CAWSPPTSGPYNEQFF. CDR3 bases: TGTGCCTGGAGTCCTCCGACTAGCGGGCCCTACAATGAGCAGTTCTTC. Full variable domain (missing parts from reference TRBV30 and TRBJ2-1): SQTIHQWPATLVQPVGSPLSLECTVEGTSNPNLYWYRQAAGRGLQLLFYSVGIGQISSEVPQNLSASRPQDRQFILSSKKLLLSDSGFYLCAWSPPTSGPYNEQFFGPGTRLTVL.

The V and J genes are TRBV7-9 and TRBJ1-5, with a possible D match to TRBD1 (5 bases). The germline V gene encodes CDR1 SEHNR and CDR2 FQNEAQ (reference sequence). V was shortened by 6 bases and J by 0 bases, with 12 bases between the two germline ends. The CDR3 length is 15 residues. This CDR3 is CASSLGANSNQPQHF. The CDR3 region has the DNA TGTGCCAGCAGTCTAGGGGCTAATAGCAATCAGCCCCAGCATTTT.

About this clone: This could be a read error, since a much larger clone is one nucleotide away. This chain joins TRBV7-2 and TRBJ2-2; weak D call: TRBD1 (5 bases). Germline V CDR1 and CDR2: SGHTA, FQGNSA. The germline V and J ends were trimmed by 1 base and 5 bases, with 5 bases remaining between them. This CDR3 region has 13 residues. CDR3 sequence (DNA): TGTGCCAGCAGCTTAGAGGGGACCGGGGAGCTGTTTTTT. Amino acids: CASSLEGTGELFF.

This chain joins TRBV28 and TRBJ2-2; 9 bases map to TRBD1. The CDR3 has 15 amino acids. J was trimmed by 5 bases and V by 6 bases; bases with no gene match: 7. The germline CDR1 and CDR2 sequences are MDHEN and SYDVKM. The CDR3 protein is CASSRGQGGTGELFF. The CDR3 coding sequence is TGTGCCAGCAGCAGGGGACAGGGAGGAACCGGGGAGCTGTTTTTT.